The 17 T cell receptor beta chains presented below share a single source sample, sequenced in a study of blood T cell repertoires in COVID-19. Using immunoSEQ multiplex PCR, the repertoire was profiled, and TCRdb retains in-frame clones only, with some absent. There are about 190,000 clones in the sample; roughly 78% occur only once, and about 2.8% lies in the top ten. Material: peripheral blood. These receptors came from a woman of 80 years or more with active or convalescent COVID-19.

This clone was counted a few times. This sequence joins TRBV5-1 and TRBJ1-3; weak D call: TRBD1 (5 bases). The V end was cut by 3 bases, the J end by 0 bases, with 16 bases between. The length of the CDR3 is 17 residues. Looked up from germline, CDR1 is SGHRS and CDR2 is YFSETQ. CDR3 residues: CASSSSFTGFSGNTIYF. In nucleotides, the CDR3 is TGCGCCAGCAGCTCGTCCTTCACAGGCTTCTCTGGAAACACCATATATTTT.

The chain carries TRBV10-3 and TRBJ2-1, with 9 bases fitting TRBD2. This CDR3 comprises 18 residues. With V trimmed by 0 bases and J by 1 base, 7 bases remained unmatched. CDR1 is ENHRY and CDR2 is SYGVKD in the germline V gene. In DNA, the CDR3 is TGTGCCATCAGTGAGTCGATAAGCGGGGGGCCGTCCTACAATGAGCAGTTCTTC. This encodes CAISESISGGPSYNEQFF.

The J gene is TRBJ2-7, the V gene TRBV13; perhaps TRBD2 as D (5 bases). There are 14 residues in the CDR3. The germline V gene encodes CDR1 PRHDT and CDR2 FYEKMQ (reference sequence). The germline V and J ends were trimmed by 2 bases and 2 bases, with 10 bases remaining between them. CDR3 residues: CASSLIRETYEQYF. The CDR3 DNA sequence: TGTGCCAGCAGCTTAATTCGGGAAACCTACGAGCAGTACTTC.

V gene TRBV7-3 combines with J gene TRBJ2-3, with TRBD1 matching over 8 bases. The V gene's germline CDR1 is SGHTA and CDR2 FQGTGA. The CDR3 loop spans 15 amino acids. V trimming: 5 bases; J trimming: 6 bases; junction bases outside the gene matches: 10. CDR3 sequence (DNA): TGTGCCAGCAGCGCCAACCAGGGGGCAACGGATACGCAGTATTTT. Its translation: CASSANQGATDTQYF.

The V call is TRBV7-9, the J call TRBJ2-1; the match to TRBD1 covers 10 bases. Germline V gene sequence: CDR1 SEHNR, CDR2 FQNEAQ (reference sequence). The CDR3 runs to 17 residues. The J segment lost 4 bases and the V segment lost 5 bases, leaving 11 bases of the junction unmatched. The CDR3 bases are TGTGCCAGCAGCCGACCTCTGGGACAGGGGATGTACAATGAGCAGTTCTTC. It yields the protein CASSRPLGQGMYNEQFF.

The rearrangement joins TRBV28 to TRBJ1-1; TRBD1 is a possible D gene (6 bases). Germline lookup yields CDR1 MDHEN and CDR2 SYDVKM. The CDR3 sequence is 16 residues long. V dropped 6 bases and J dropped 5 bases, with 22 bases sitting between them. The DNA of the CDR3 is TGTGCCAGCAGATATATACAGGGCCCAAGGAGGACTGAAGCTTTCTTT. The encoded protein is CASRYIQGPRRTEAFF. Using reference TRBV28 and TRBJ1-1 for the parts outside the CDR3, the full variable domain is DVKVTQSSRYLVKRTGEKVFLECVQDMDHENMFWYRQDPGLGLRLIYFSYDVKMKEKGDIPEGYSVSREKKERFSLILESASTNQTSMYLCASRYIQGPRRTEAFFGQGTRLTVV.

The chain combines TRBV14 with TRBJ2-3, with D perhaps TRBD1 (5 bases). V was cut by 4 bases and J by 2 bases, with 7 bases left in between. Germline V gene sequence: CDR1 SGHDN, CDR2 FVKESK. The CDR3 is 13 residues long. The CDR3 DNA reads TGTGCCAGCAGCCCGACAGTCACAGATACGCAGTATTTT. Protein product: CASSPTVTDTQYF.

The chain joins TRBV11-2 to TRBJ2-7; 16 bases align to TRBD2. This CDR3 has 18 residues. CDR1 SGHAT and CDR2 FQNNGV come from the germline V gene. Trimming cost V 1 base and J 7 bases; bases outside gene matches: 10. The chain's CDR3 is CASSLVSGTSGGGLEQYF. In DNA, the CDR3 is TGTGCCAGCAGCTTAGTCTCGGGGACTAGCGGGGGGGGCCTGGAGCAGTACTTC.

The gene calls are TRBV9 and TRBJ2-6; D perhaps matches TRBD2 (6 bases). Germline V gene data show CDR1 as SGDLS and CDR2 as YYNGEE. The CDR3 runs to 16 residues. V lost 4 bases and J 0 bases, leaving 11 bases between the germline ends. The CDR3 protein is CASSPPGSSGANVLTF. CDR3 bases: TGTGCCAGCAGCCCCCCCGGGAGCTCTGGGGCCAACGTCCTGACTTTC.

The chain has TRBV3-1 (or the pseudogene TRBV3-2) and TRBJ1-3; D remains unclear. In germline, CDR1 is LGHDT, CDR2 YNNKEL (reference sequence). V shed 4 bases and J shed 4 bases, with 8 bases lying between them. This CDR3 has 13 residues. The CDR3 here is CASSPPEGNTIYF. The CDR3 nucleotides are TGTGCCAGCAGCCCCCCGGAGGGAAACACCATATATTTT.

The chain has TRBV19 and TRBJ2-1; 8 positions match TRBD1. J lost 1 base, V lost 10 bases, and 9 bases had no gene match. CDR1 LNHDA and CDR2 SQIVND come from the germline V gene (reference sequence). The CDR3 covers 15 residues. As DNA, the CDR3 is TGTGCCACCGCTTCAGGGGGCGAATCCTACAATGAGCAGTTCTTC. It specifies CATASGGESYNEQFF.

This chain connects TRBV19 to TRBJ2-1; 9 bases map to TRBD2. From germline, CDR1 is LNHDA and CDR2 SQIVND (reference sequence). The CDR3 extends over 13 amino acids. The V gene end was trimmed by 8 bases and the J gene end by 7 bases; junction bases not matched to a gene: 6. CDR3 sequence: CASGSGGWNEQFF. DNA of the CDR3: TGTGCCAGTGGCAGCGGGGGGTGGAATGAGCAGTTCTTC.

This sequence joins TRBV21-1 and TRBJ2-1; the table's D call, TRBD2, was not checked against the DNA. TRBV21-1 counts as a pseudogene. CDR3 length equals 16 residues. CDR3 DNA: TGTGCCAGCAGCAAAGGGCGGACTTCCAACTACAATGAGCAGTTCTTC. Translated, it gives CASSKGRTSNYNEQFF.

There are a few counts of this clone. CDR3 sequence reads: CASSIPTGQGLYSGNTIYF. The CDR3 coding sequence is TGTGCCAGTAGTATTCCGACCGGACAGGGGCTATACTCTGGAAACACCATATATTTT. This rearrangement joins TRBV19 to TRBJ1-3, with 9 bases aligning to TRBD1. Trimming removed 3 bases from V and 0 bases from J; junction bases left unmatched: 12. This CDR3 has 19 amino acids. Germline CDR1 is LNHDA and CDR2 is SQIVND (reference sequence). Together with reference TRBV19 and TRBJ1-3, the CDR3 gives the full variable domain: DGGITQSPKYLFRKEGQNVTLSCEQNLNHDAMYWYRQDPGQGLRLIYYSQIVNDFQKGDIAEGYSVSREKKESFPLTVTSAQKNPTAFYLCASSIPTGQGLYSGNTIYFGEGSWLTVV.

The V gene is TRBV28, the J gene TRBJ1-3; 9 bases fit TRBD1. The CDR3 is 16 amino acids. With V trimmed by 5 bases and J by 4 bases, 9 bases remained unmatched. Germline loops: CDR1 MDHEN, CDR2 SYDVKM. CDR3 DNA sequence: TGTGCCAGCAGTGGCACAGGGGGCAGAGGAGGAAACACCATATATTTT. This codes for CASSGTGGRGGNTIYF.

The chain uses TRBV7-8 and TRBJ2-6; 8 nucleotides align to TRBD1. J was trimmed by 4 bases and V by 6 bases; bases with no gene match: 11. CDR3 size: 17 residues. Germline V lookup: CDR1 SGHVS, CDR2 FQNEAQ. The CDR3 DNA reads TGTGCCAGCAGTCGGGGACAGGTCACGTCGGGGGCCAACGTCCTGACTTTC. The encoded protein is CASSRGQVTSGANVLTF.

This chain connects TRBV3-1 (or the pseudogene TRBV3-2) to TRBJ2-1, with 7 bases aligning to TRBD2. The CDR3 contains 14 residues. V lost 6 bases and J lost 4; bases outside the gene matches: 6. Looked up from germline, CDR1 is LGHDT and CDR2 is YNNKEL (reference sequence). Written as DNA, the CDR3 is TGTGCCAGCAGGGAAGCGGGGATATACAATGAGCAGTTCTTC. Protein product: CASREAGIYNEQFF.